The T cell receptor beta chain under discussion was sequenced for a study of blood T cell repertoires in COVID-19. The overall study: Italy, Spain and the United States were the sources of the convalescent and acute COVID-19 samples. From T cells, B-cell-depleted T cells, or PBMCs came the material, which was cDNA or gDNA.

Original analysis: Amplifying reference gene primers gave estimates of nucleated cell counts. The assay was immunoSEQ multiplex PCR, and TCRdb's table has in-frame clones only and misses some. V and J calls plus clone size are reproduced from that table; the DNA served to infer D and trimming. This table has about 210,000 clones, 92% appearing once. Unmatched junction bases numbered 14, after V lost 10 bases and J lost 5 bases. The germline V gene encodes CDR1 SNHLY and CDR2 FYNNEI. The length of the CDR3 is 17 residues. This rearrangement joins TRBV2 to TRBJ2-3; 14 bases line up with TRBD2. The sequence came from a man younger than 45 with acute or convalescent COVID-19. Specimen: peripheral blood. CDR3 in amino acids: CAIMRTSGGPALDTQYF. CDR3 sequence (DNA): TGTGCCATCATGAGGACTAGCGGGGGGCCAGCCTTAGATACGCAGTATTTT.